This is a list of T cell receptor beta chains from one sample in a study of blood T cells in healthy people across ages. TCRdb re-derived calls from the 5' RACE reads in MiXCR, one entry per CDR3 protein. The table includes about 970,000 distinct CDR3 sequences, just over 50% detected once. Source material: blood. Every receptor here comes from a woman in her fifties or sixties in good health. Both conserved end residues are part of each CDR3.

j_gene | v_gene | CDR3aa
TRBJ1-1 | TRBV6-5 | CASSYLAGLNPEAFF
TRBJ2-7 | TRBV28 | CASSFIGDGSEQYF
TRBJ2-3 | TRBV7-6 | CASSINLGQSTDTQYF
TRBJ2-4 | TRBV5-1 | CASSWSGSGVNIQYF
TRBJ2-3 | TRBV20-1 | CSKGPLLGDTQYF
TRBJ2-1 | TRBV28 | CASNAGLIYNEQFF
. | TRBV12-3/TRBV12-4 | CASSWGQAIRVNSYNEQYF
TRBJ2-7 | TRBV27 | CASKFTGTTREYF
TRBJ2-7 | TRBV20-1 | CSSGTVYEQYF
TRBJ2-4 | TRBV28 | CASSFWGRDKNIQYF
. | TRBV27 | CASKLQGAYETQYF
TRBJ1-2 | TRBV5-1 | CASSFQSNYGYTF
TRBJ2-6 | TRBV12-3/TRBV12-4 | CASTISGANVLTF
TRBJ2-5 | TRBV18 | CASSPLKETQYF
TRBJ2-5 | TRBV7-2 | CASSSSSGVQETQYF
TRBJ2-3 | TRBV6-5 | CASRALAGGGTDTQYF
TRBJ2-1 | TRBV6-2/TRBV6-3 | CASSYRGSIKHNEQFF
TRBJ2-1 | TRBV12-3/TRBV12-4 | CAGSHDPKTGSTDEQFF
TRBJ2-6 | TRBV5-1 | CASSLAGRGSSGANVLTF
TRBJ2-3 | TRBV28 | CASSLQFPDTQYF
TRBJ2-1 | TRBV7-9 | CAGSFSLAIILGAEQFF
TRBJ2-3 | TRBV2 | CASSEALAASTDTQYF
TRBJ1-1 | TRBV6-5 | CASNGQGHTEAFF
TRBJ1-4 | TRBV29-1 | CSVEGTHSEKLFF
TRBJ2-7 | TRBV5-1 | CASSSPSGPYEQYF
TRBJ1-2 | TRBV25-1 | CASSPSHLYGYTF
TRBJ2-2 | TRBV2 | CASSVGVDTGELFF
TRBJ2-1 | TRBV12-3/TRBV12-4 | CASRGQVYNEQFF
TRBJ2-5 | TRBV10-3 | CAISASGTQETQYF
TRBJ2-5 | TRBV6-2/TRBV6-3 | CASSKWTGAGETQYF
. | TRBV3-1 | CATRRSPYNEQYF
TRBJ2-1 | TRBV7-3 | CASSLEPGLRGNEQFF
TRBJ2-7 | TRBV2 | CASSEATRGPNEQYF
TRBJ1-2 | TRBV27 | CASSSPGNYYGYTF
TRBJ2-1 | TRBV7-9 | CASTNGVFYNEQFF
TRBJ2-1 | TRBV20-1 | CSASGTSGTNEQFF
TRBJ2-3 | TRBV7-6 | CASRSGASTDTQYF
TRBJ1-2 | TRBV20-1 | CSARDAGTGEGGYTF
TRBJ1-1 | TRBV5-1 | CASSLEGGINTEAFF
TRBJ2-7 | TRBV7-9 | CASSFGTTGSYEQYF
TRBJ1-2 | TRBV20-1 | CSAREQGGYGYTF
TRBJ1-5 | TRBV5-1 | CASSVVGNQPQHF
TRBJ2-5 | TRBV24-1 | CATSDDRQIQGETQYF
TRBJ2-3 | TRBV7-9 | CASSRLAGGPLRLDTQYF
TRBJ2-7 | TRBV4-3 | CASSPDTGLYEQYF
TRBJ1-5 | TRBV28 | CASSLGIGGNQPQHF
TRBJ1-2 | TRBV7-3 | CASSPAGLASGYTF
TRBJ2-2 | TRBV12-3/TRBV12-4 | CASSRTGRLPQGGELFF
TRBJ1-5 | TRBV6-1 | CASSEAGIVGQPQHF